This T cell receptor beta chain was found in a study of T cell responses to AZD1222 COVID-19 vaccine. Study-wide points: Most donors were white British, females outnumbered males, and clonal diversity was possibly underestimated. Baseline antibody screening turned up just five to seven seropositive AZD1222 recipients.

Regarding this clone: Its antigen remains unknown.

The protocol was immunoSEQ multiplex PCR, while the TCRdb copy is restricted to in-frame clones and leaves out a portion. Of about 130,000 clones detected, about nine tenths appear once; the ten largest clones hold roughly 4.5%. The CDR3 has 17 amino acids. Germline lookup yields CDR1 MNHEY and CDR2 SVGEGT. The J segment lost 5 bases and the V segment lost 3 bases, leaving 12 bases of the junction unmatched. The TCR comes from an adult in good health. The specimen comprised peripheral blood, sampled on day 0 of AZD1222 vaccination. The rearrangement uses TRBV6-2 or TRBV6-3 and TRBJ1-2; TRBD1 aligns across 10 bases. CDR3 sequence: CASSYTPRQGARYGYTF. The CDR3 coding sequence is TGTGCCAGCAGTTATACCCCGCGACAGGGGGCGCGTTATGGCTACACCTTC.